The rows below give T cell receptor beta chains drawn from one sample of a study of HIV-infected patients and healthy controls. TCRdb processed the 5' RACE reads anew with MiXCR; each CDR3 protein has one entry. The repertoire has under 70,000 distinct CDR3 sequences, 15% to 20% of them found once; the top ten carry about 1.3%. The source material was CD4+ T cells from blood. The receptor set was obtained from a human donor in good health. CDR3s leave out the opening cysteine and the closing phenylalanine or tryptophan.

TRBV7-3	ASGYLGNTEAF
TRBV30	AWSRGLAGAGEQY
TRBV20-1	SARGQGFEQY
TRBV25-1	ASSEHTETQY
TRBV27	ASSWEASYNSPLH
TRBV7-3	ASSPGQGVFYEQY
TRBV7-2	ASSSEAGGPGTGELF
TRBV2	ASRATGLGTEAF
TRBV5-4	ASSQLGRYNEQF
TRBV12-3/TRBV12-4	ASSFGRGLAKETQY
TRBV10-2	ASSGAGRSTDTQY
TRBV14	ASSQALVTEAF
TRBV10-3	AIGTGRQNTEAF
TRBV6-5	ASSYSGTSRPSSYNEQF
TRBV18	ASSRQGTGNTEAF
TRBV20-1	SARGGGTEAF
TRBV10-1	ASSPGKGLAGIDTDTQY
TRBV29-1	SVLVQSYGYT
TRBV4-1	ASSQGVRKGDEQF
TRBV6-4	ASSDFYRGEQF
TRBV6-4	ASSRQGGTEAF
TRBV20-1	SASQGAANYGYT
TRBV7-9	ATKPTGSYGYT